This TCR beta chain was retrieved from a study of cytomegalovirus exposure and HLA in healthy donors. PCR employed 60 Vbeta and 13 Jbeta primers. Generated by immunoSEQ multiplex PCR, the TCRdb table keeps only in-frame clones and is missing some. The sample holds about 130,000 clones, around three quarters seen once. The sequenced sample consisted of PBMCs. This receptor was taken from a woman between 45 and 65 years old in good health and CMV-seronegative.

The CDR3 sequence: CARSLTGWGCNQPQHF. As DNA, the CDR3 is TGTGCCAGAAGCTTGACGGGGTGGGGTTGCAATCAGCCCCAGCATTTT. The genes are TRBV5-3 and TRBJ1-5; D unclear. TRBV5-3 belongs to the ORF category, with a function that is uncertain. Trimming stripped 1 base from V and 2 bases from J, with 13 bases between. The CDR3 loop spans 16 amino acids.